A single TCR beta chain is shown here with its context. The antigen is unknown. Cells sorted as Tregs were CD4+, CD25+ and CD127-/low. Semi-nested PCR with Nested Universal Primer A followed constant-region reverse priming of full-length variable regions. TCRdb ran MiXCR on the 5' RACE reads and lists one entry per CDR3 protein. The sample comprises over 8,000 distinct CDR3 sequences, roughly 34% of which are singletons, and approximately 5.1% rests with the top ten. Study-level points and caveats: Tumor memory CD4+ T cell TCR gene usage clustered with blood and lymph node memory CD4+ cells and lymph node naive CD4+ cells. Tumor Tregs overlapped most with tumor, then blood, naive CD4+ cells.

The junction had 5 bases not matched to a gene; V was cut back by 6 bases and J by 2 bases. The CDR3 runs 14 residues. Germline V gene lookup returns CDR1 MNHEY and CDR2 SVGEGT. The V gene is TRBV6-2 or TRBV6-3, the J gene TRBJ2-3; TRBD1 agrees at 7 bases. The sequence came from a female donor with breast cancer. What was sequenced was Tregs sorted from blood. The CDR3 DNA reads TGTGCCAGCAGCATACAGGGGACCACAGATACGCAGTATTTT. Translated: CASSIQGTTDTQYF.